These 7 T cell receptor beta chains share one sample of origin, sequenced in a study of radiotherapy plus CTLA-4 blockade in lung cancer. The method was immunoSEQ multiplex PCR; TCRdb's version includes in-frame clones alone and lacks a portion of them. The sample includes about 98,000 clones, more than 75% of them seen just once. The sequencing used peripheral blood, collected from a patient treated with radiotherapy plus ipilimumab. All receptors derive from a human donor with non-small cell lung cancer who had a partial response to radiotherapy plus ipilimumab.

The chain links TRBV7-9 to TRBJ1-4, with 7 bases that match TRBD1. Germline lookup yields CDR1 SEHNR and CDR2 FQNEAQ (reference sequence). CDR3 size: 16 residues. V was clipped by 5 bases and J by 0 bases; unmatched bases: 6. The CDR3: CASSPTGMATNEKLFF. DNA of the CDR3: TGTGCCAGCAGCCCGACAGGGATGGCAACTAATGAAAAACTGTTTTTT.

The genes are TRBV18 and TRBJ1-5; possibly TRBD1 for D (5 bases). In germline, CDR1 is KGHSH, CDR2 LQKENI. The CDR3 sequence is 14 residues long. The V end lost 2 bases, the J end lost 5 bases, and 10 bases lay between the germline ends. The CDR3 DNA sequence: TGTGCCAGCTCACCAGTAGGCAGGGATCAGCCCCAGCATTTT. Translating it yields CASSPVGRDQPQHF.

This clone has more than one count but fewer than ten. The identical CDR3 is also encoded by other nucleotide sequences in the sample. V and J are TRBV19 and TRBJ2-7, with TRBD1 matching over 10 bases. The CDR3 spans 13 residues. V dropped 4 bases and J dropped 4; count of bases not matched to a gene: 1. Germline values: CDR1 LNHDA, CDR2 SQIVND (reference sequence). CDR3 amino acids: CASSRDRGYEQYF. The CDR3 DNA is TGTGCCAGTAGTAGGGACAGGGGATACGAGCAGTACTTC.

The chain couples TRBV11-3 to TRBJ2-5, with D possibly TRBD2 on 5 matching bases. Germline CDR1 is SGHNT and CDR2 is YENEEA. Trimming took 1 base from V and 4 from J, leaving 13 bases between them. The CDR3 loop spans 15 amino acids. The CDR3 reads CASSLAADRGETQYF. The CDR3 nucleotides read TGTGCCAGCAGCTTAGCTGCAGACCGGGGAGAGACCCAGTACTTC.

V and J are TRBV19 and TRBJ1-2; 8 nucleotides align to TRBD1. There are 15 residues in the CDR3. Germline-derived CDR1 and CDR2 are LNHDA and SQIVND (reference sequence). V was clipped by 9 bases and J by 6 bases; unmatched bases: 15. The CDR3 nucleotides are TGTGCCAGCCAAAGAGGACAGGGCGTTGATGATGGCTACACCTTC. Translation: CASQRGQGVDDGYTF.

The gene calls are TRBV7-8 and TRBJ1-5, with 7 bases aligning to TRBD1. This CDR3 region has 15 residues. Trimming at V came to 3 bases and at J to 7 bases, leaving 9 bases not matched to a gene. CDR1 is SGHVS, CDR2 FQNEAQ, per germline. The CDR3 region is CASSLLTGAGQPQHF. In DNA, the CDR3 is TGTGCCAGCAGCTTGCTCACAGGGGCTGGACAGCCCCAGCATTTT.

The chain uses TRBV27 and TRBJ1-1, with TRBD1 matching 7 bases. The germline gives CDR1 MNHEY, CDR2 SMNVEV (reference sequence). There are 14 residues in the CDR3. The ends lost 4 bases at V and 5 bases at J; junction bases unmatched: 7. In DNA form, the CDR3 reads TGTGCCAGCAGTTCCCGACAGGGAAGGACTGAAGCTTTCTTT. This sequence encodes CASSSRQGRTEAFF.